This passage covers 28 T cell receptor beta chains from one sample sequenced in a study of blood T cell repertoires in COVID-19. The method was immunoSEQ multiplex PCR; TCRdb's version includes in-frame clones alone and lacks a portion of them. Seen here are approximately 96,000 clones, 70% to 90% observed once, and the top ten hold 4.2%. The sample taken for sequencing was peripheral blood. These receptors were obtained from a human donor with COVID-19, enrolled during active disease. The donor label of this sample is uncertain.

Written as DNA, the CDR3 is TGTGCCACCGTAGCGGGCACAGATACGCAGTATTTT. Protein: CATVAGTDTQYF. The chain has TRBV28 and TRBJ2-3; weak D call: TRBD2 (6 bases). The CDR3 runs to 12 residues. V lost 10 bases, J lost 1 base, and 9 bases lay in between. The germline V gene has CDR1 MDHEN and CDR2 SYDVKM.

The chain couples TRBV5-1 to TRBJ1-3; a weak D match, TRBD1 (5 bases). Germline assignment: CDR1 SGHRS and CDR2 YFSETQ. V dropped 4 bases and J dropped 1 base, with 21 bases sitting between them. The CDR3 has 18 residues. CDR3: CASSPGGAGRRSGNTIYF. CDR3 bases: TGCGCCAGCAGCCCCGGTGGGGCAGGGCGAAGGTCTGGAAACACCATATATTTT.

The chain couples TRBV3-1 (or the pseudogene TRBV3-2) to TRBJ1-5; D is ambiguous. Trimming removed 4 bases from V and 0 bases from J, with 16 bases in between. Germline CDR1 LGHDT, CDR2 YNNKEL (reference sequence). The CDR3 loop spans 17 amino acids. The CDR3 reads CASSLIFWAYSNQPQHF. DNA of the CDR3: TGTGCCAGCAGCCTCATCTTTTGGGCCTATAGCAATCAGCCCCAGCATTTT.

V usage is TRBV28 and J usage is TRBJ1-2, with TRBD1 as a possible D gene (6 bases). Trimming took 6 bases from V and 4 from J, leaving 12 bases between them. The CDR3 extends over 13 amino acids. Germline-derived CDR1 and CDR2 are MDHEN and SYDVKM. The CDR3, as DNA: TGTGCCAGCAGGAACACAGGGAGCTATGGCTACACCTTC. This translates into CASRNTGSYGYTF.

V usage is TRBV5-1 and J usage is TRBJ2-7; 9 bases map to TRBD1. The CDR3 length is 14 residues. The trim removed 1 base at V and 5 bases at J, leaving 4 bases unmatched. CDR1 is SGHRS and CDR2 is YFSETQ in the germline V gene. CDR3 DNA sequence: TGCGCCAGCAGCTTGAGGGACAGGGTGGACGAGCAGTACTTC. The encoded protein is CASSLRDRVDEQYF.

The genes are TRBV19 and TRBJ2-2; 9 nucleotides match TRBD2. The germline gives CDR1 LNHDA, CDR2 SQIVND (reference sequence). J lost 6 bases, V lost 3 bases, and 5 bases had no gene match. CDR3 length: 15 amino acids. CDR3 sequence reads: CASSISGSWPGELFF. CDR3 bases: TGTGCCAGTAGTATTAGCGGGAGCTGGCCCGGGGAGCTGTTTTTT.

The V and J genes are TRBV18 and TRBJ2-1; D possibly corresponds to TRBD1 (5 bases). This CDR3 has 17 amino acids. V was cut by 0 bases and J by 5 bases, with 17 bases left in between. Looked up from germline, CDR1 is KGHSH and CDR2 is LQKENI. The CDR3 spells CASSPPIGARRDNEQFF. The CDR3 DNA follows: TGTGCCAGCTCACCACCGATTGGGGCCAGAAGGGACAATGAGCAGTTCTTC.

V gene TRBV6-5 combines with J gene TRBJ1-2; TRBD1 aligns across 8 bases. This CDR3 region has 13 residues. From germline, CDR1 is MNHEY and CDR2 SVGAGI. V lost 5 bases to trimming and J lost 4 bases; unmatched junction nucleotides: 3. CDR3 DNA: TGTGCCAGCAGTCTGACAGGGGCCTATGGCTACACCTTC. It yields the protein CASSLTGAYGYTF.

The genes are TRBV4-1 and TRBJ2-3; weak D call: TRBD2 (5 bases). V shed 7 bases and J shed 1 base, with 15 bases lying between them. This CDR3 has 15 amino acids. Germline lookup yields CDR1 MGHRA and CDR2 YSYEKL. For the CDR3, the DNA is TGCGCCAGCACCCTAGGACTGACCCGCACAGATACGCAGTATTTT. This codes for CASTLGLTRTDTQYF.

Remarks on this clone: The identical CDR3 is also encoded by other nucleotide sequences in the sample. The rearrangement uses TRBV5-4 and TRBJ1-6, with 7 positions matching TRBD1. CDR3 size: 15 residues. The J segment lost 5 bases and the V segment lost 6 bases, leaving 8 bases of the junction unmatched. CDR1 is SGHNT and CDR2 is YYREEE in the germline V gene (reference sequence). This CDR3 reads CASNSRDSDNSPLHF. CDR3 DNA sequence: TGTGCCAGCAACTCCCGGGACAGTGATAATTCACCCCTCCACTTT.

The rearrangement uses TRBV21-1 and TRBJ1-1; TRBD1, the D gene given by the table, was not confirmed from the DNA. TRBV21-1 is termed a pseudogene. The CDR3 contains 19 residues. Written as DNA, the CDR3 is TGTGCCAGCAGCAAAGGATGGACCCACCCGGGACAGGTAGTTACTGAAGCTTTCTTT. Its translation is CASSKGWTHPGQVVTEAFF.

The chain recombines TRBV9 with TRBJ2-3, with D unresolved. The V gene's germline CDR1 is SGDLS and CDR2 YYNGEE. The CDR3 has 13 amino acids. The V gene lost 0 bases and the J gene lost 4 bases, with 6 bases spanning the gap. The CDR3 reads CASSVAGPDTQYF. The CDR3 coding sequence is TGTGCCAGCAGCGTAGCGGGTCCAGATACGCAGTATTTT.

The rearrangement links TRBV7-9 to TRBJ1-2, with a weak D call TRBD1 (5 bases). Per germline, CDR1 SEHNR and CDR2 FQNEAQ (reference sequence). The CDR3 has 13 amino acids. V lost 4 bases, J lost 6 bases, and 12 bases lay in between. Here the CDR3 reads CASSSGQYNGYTF. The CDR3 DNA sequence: TGTGCCAGCAGCTCCGGACAATACAATGGCTACACCTTC.

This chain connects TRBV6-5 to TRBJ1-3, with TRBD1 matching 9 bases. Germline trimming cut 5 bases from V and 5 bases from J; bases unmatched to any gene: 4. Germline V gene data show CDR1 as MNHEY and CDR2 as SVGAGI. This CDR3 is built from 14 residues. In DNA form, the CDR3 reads TGTGCCAGCAGTAACGGACAGGGGCGAAACACCATATATTTT. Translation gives CASSNGQGRNTIYF.

The DNA for the CDR3 is TGTGCCAGCAGCACGAGCGGGAGGACAGATACGCAGTATTTT. Protein: CASSTSGRTDTQYF. The V call is TRBV6-6, the J call TRBJ2-3; 9 nucleotides line up with TRBD2. Trimming at V came to 6 bases and at J to 3 bases, leaving 4 bases not matched to a gene. Germline CDR1 MNHNY, CDR2 SVGAGI (reference sequence). The CDR3 covers 14 residues.

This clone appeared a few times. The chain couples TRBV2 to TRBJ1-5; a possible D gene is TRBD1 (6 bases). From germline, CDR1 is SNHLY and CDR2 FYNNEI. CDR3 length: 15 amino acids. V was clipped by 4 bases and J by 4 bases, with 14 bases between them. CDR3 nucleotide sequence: TGTGCCAGCAGTGGCGGGGGGCACGAGAATCAGCCCCAGCATTTT. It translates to CASSGGGHENQPQHF.

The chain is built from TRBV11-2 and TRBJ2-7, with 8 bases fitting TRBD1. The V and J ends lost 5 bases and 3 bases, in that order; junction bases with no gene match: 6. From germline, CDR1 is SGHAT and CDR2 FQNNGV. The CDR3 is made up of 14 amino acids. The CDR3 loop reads CASSIIGTGYEQYF. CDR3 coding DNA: TGTGCCAGCAGCATCATTGGGACAGGCTACGAGCAGTACTTC.

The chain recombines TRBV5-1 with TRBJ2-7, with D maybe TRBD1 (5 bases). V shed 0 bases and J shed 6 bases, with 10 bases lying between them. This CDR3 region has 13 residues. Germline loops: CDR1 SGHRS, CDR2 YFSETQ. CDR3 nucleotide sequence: TGCGCCAGCAGCTTGGGACAGAGTAGCGAGCAGTACTTC. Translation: CASSLGQSSEQYF.

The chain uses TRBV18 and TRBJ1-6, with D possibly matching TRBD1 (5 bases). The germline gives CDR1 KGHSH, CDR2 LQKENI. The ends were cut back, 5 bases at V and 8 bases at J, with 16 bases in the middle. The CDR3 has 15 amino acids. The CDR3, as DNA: TGTGCCAGCTCAGCCGGGACTACTCGAGATTCACCCCTCCACTTT. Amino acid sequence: CASSAGTTRDSPLHF.

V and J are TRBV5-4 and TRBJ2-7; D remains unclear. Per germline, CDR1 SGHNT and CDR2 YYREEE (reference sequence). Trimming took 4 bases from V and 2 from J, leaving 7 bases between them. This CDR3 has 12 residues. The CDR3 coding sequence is TGTGCCAGCAGCCTCAACACCTACGAGCAGTACTTC. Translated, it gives CASSLNTYEQYF.

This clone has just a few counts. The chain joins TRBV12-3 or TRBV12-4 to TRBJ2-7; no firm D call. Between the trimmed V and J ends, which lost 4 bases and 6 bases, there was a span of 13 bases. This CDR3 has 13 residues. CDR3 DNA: TGTGCCAGCAGTTCCCGATTGCTCAGCGAGCAGTACTTC. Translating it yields CASSSRLLSEQYF.

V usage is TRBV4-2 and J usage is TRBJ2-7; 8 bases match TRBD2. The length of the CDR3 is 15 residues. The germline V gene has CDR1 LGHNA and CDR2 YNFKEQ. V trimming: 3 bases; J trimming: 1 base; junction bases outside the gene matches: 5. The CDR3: CASSQALAASYEQYF. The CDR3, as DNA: TGTGCCAGCAGCCAGGCACTAGCGGCTTCCTACGAGCAGTACTTC.

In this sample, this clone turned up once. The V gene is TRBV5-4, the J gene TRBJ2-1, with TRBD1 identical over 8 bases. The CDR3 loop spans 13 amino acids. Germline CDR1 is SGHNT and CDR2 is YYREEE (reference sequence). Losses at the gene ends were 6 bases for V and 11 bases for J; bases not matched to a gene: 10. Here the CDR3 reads CASTPGQENQQFF. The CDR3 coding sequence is TGTGCCAGCACCCCGGGACAGGAGAATCAGCAGTTCTTC.

The CDR3 here is CASSFQGIGSHSYEQYF. CDR3 sequence (DNA): TGTGCCAGCAGCTTCCAGGGGATAGGGTCCCACTCCTACGAGCAGTACTTC. This sequence joins TRBV7-8 and TRBJ2-7; D possibly corresponds to TRBD1 (6 bases). Germline CDR1 SGHVS, CDR2 FQNEAQ. This CDR3 has 17 residues. Between the trimmed V and J ends, which lost 3 bases and 0 bases, there was a span of 18 bases.

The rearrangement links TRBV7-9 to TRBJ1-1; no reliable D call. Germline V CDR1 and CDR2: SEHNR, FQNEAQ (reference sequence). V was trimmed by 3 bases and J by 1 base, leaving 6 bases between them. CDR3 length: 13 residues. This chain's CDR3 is CASSFEANTEAFF. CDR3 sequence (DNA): TGTGCCAGCAGCTTTGAGGCGAACACTGAAGCTTTCTTT. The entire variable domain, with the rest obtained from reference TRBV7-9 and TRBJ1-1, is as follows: DTGVSQNPRHKITKRGQNVTFRCDPISEHNRLYWYRQTLGQGPEFLTYFQNEAQLEKSRLLSDRFSAERPKGSFSTLEIQRTEQGDSAMYLCASSFEANTEAFFGQGTRLTVV.

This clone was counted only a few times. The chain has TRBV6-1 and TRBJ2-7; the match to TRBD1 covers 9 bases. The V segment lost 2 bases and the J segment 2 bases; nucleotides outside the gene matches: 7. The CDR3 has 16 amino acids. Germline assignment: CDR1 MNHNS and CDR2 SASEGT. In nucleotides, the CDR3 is TGTGCCAGCAGTGAAATGGGACAGGGAATTACCTACGAGCAGTACTTC. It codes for CASSEMGQGITYEQYF.

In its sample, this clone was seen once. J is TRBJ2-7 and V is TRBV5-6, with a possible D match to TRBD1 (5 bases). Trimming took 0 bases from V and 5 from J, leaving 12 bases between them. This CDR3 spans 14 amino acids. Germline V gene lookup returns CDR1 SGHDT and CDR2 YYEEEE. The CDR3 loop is CASSLGQTIHEQYF. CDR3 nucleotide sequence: TGTGCCAGCAGCTTGGGACAGACGATCCACGAGCAGTACTTC.

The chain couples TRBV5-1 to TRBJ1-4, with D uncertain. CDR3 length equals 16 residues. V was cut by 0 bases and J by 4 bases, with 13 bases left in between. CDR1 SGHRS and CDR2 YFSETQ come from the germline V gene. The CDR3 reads CASSLVGPEINEKLFF. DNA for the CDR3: TGCGCCAGCAGCTTGGTTGGGCCAGAAATTAATGAAAAACTGTTTTTT. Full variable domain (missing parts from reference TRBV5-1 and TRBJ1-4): KAGVTQTPRYLIKTRGQQVTLSCSPISGHRSVSWYQQTPGQGLQFLFEYFSETQRNKGNFPGRFSGRQFSNSRSEMNVSTLELGDSALYLCASSLVGPEINEKLFFGSGTQLSVL.